A single sample is the source of the 27 T cell receptor beta chains below, sequenced in a study of cytomegalovirus exposure and HLA in healthy donors. Amplification used 60 Vbeta primers and 13 Jbeta primers. Method: immunoSEQ multiplex PCR; TCRdb's copy keeps in-frame clones and lacks some. The sample yields 55,000 to 65,000 clones, under 80% seen once. Material for sequencing was PBMCs. The source is a man younger than 40 in good health and CMV-seropositive.

This clone occurred a few times. The gene calls are TRBV4-2 and TRBJ1-1; unclear D gene. This CDR3 is 13 amino acids long. CDR1 is LGHNA and CDR2 is YNFKEQ in the germline V gene. With 1 base removed from V and 11 bases from J, the gap between germline ends came to 14 bases. The CDR3 loop reads CASSQGRRLGAFF. The CDR3 coding sequence is TGTGCCAGCAGCCAAGGCCGTAGACTTGGCGCTTTCTTT.

The rearrangement joins TRBV28 to TRBJ1-2, with 9 bases that match TRBD1. Trimming cost V 5 bases and J 8 bases; bases outside gene matches: 6. Germline values: CDR1 MDHEN, CDR2 SYDVKM. The CDR3 loop spans 13 amino acids. The DNA of the CDR3 is TGTGCCAGCAGTAAACAGGGGGCCAGGGGCTACACCTTC. As protein: CASSKQGARGYTF.

This chain links TRBV7-9 with TRBJ1-5; D call uncertain. V was pared by 4 bases and J by 7 bases, with 17 bases between. Germline loops: CDR1 SEHNR, CDR2 FQNEAQ (reference sequence). The CDR3 sequence is 15 residues long. The DNA of the CDR3 is TGTGCCAGCAGCTACGGATTCGTAGGAGAGCAGCCCCAGCATTTT. It yields the protein CASSYGFVGEQPQHF. The entire variable domain, with the rest obtained from reference TRBV7-9 and TRBJ1-5, is as follows: DTGVSQNPRHKITKRGQNVTFRCDPISEHNRLYWYRQTLGQGPEFLTYFQNEAQLEKSRLLSDRFSAERPKGSFSTLEIQRTEQGDSAMYLCASSYGFVGEQPQHFGDGTRLSIL.

The chain joins TRBV18 to TRBJ1-1; D might be TRBD1 (5 bases). The CDR3 is 15 residues long. Germline V gene lookup returns CDR1 KGHSH and CDR2 LQKENI. The V gene lost 2 bases and the J gene lost 1 base, with 11 bases spanning the gap. For the CDR3, the DNA is TGTGCCAGCTCACCAGAACAGGATTCGAACACTGAAGCTTTCTTT. Protein: CASSPEQDSNTEAFF.

This clone was picked up a small number of times. V and J are TRBV7-9 and TRBJ2-5; TRBD2 might be the D (6 bases). This CDR3 has 14 residues. Germline lookup yields CDR1 SEHNR and CDR2 FQNEAQ (reference sequence). Trimming removed 0 bases from V and 7 bases from J, with 12 bases in between. CDR3 nucleotide sequence: TGTGCCAGCAGCTTAGCGTTGCAGGGAGGGACCCAGTACTTC. This translates into CASSLALQGGTQYF.

This rearrangement joins TRBV29-1 to TRBJ2-2, with a possible D match to TRBD2 (5 bases). Germline CDR1 SQVTM, CDR2 ANQGSEA. CDR3 length equals 12 residues. Trimming removed 4 bases from V and 6 bases from J, with 9 bases in between. The CDR3 spells CSVVWRPGELFF. The CDR3 DNA follows: TGCAGCGTTGTTTGGAGGCCCGGGGAGCTGTTTTTT.

The V gene is TRBV6-6, the J gene TRBJ1-6; D uncertain. Between the trimmed V and J ends, which lost 2 bases and 0 bases, there was a span of 8 bases. This CDR3 contains 16 residues. Germline assignment: CDR1 MNHNY and CDR2 SVGAGI (reference sequence). CDR3 bases: TGTGCCAGCAGTTACGTAGGGAGCTCCTATAATTCACCCCTCCACTTT. This gives the protein CASSYVGSSYNSPLHF.

This clone was observed a single time. The identical CDR3 is also encoded by other nucleotide sequences in the sample. The chain employs TRBV6-4 and TRBJ2-3; 13 bases match TRBD2. The J segment lost 2 bases and the V segment lost 5 bases, leaving 1 base of the junction unmatched. The CDR3 is 15 residues long. Per the germline V gene, CDR1 is MRHNA and CDR2 is SNTAGT. CDR3 nucleotide sequence: TGTGCCAGCAGTACTAGCGGGGGGGCCACAGATACGCAGTATTTT. Translation: CASSTSGGATDTQYF.

CDR3 sequence reads: CASSYSRDSFYGYTF. The CDR3 DNA is TGTGCCAGCAGTTACTCGAGGGACAGCTTCTATGGCTACACCTTC. The gene calls are TRBV6-5 and TRBJ1-2; 7 bases map to TRBD1. The junction had 5 bases not matched to a gene; V was cut back by 0 bases and J by 4 bases. The CDR3 contains 15 residues. CDR1 is MNHEY and CDR2 is SVGAGI in the germline V gene.

The genes are TRBV2 and TRBJ2-5; D may be TRBD2 (5 bases). V lost 0 bases to trimming and J lost 0 bases, with 11 bases between them. Germline assignment: CDR1 SNHLY and CDR2 FYNNEI. CDR3 length: 16 residues. The CDR3 coding sequence is TGTGCCAGCAGTGAAGCGAGACGGGGTTACCAAGAGACCCAGTACTTC. This codes for CASSEARRGYQETQYF. Full variable domain (remainder filled in from reference TRBV2 and TRBJ2-5): EPEVTQTPSHQVTQMGQEVILRCVPISNHLYFYWYRQILGQKVEFLVSFYNNEISEKSEIFDDQFSVERPDGSNFTLKIRSTKLEDSAMYFCASSEARRGYQETQYFGPGTRLLVL.

This chain joins TRBV27 and TRBJ1-1; 8 nucleotides line up with TRBD1. The V gene end was trimmed by 3 bases and the J gene end by 5 bases; junction bases not matched to a gene: 5. The CDR3 runs to 14 residues. Germline lookup yields CDR1 MNHEY and CDR2 SMNVEV (reference sequence). The CDR3, as DNA: TGTGCCAGCAGTTTCCCTACAGGGGGAACTGAAGCTTTCTTT. Translation: CASSFPTGGTEAFF.

The chain employs TRBV6-5 and TRBJ1-1; 8 bases map to TRBD1. Losses at the gene ends were 2 bases for V and 8 bases for J; bases not matched to a gene: 7. In germline, CDR1 is MNHEY, CDR2 SVGAGI. The CDR3 sequence is 14 residues long. The CDR3 sequence is CASSYGQGYSEAFF. The CDR3 DNA reads TGTGCCAGCAGTTACGGACAGGGCTACTCCGAAGCTTTCTTT.

The J gene is TRBJ1-1, the V gene TRBV11-2, with D tentatively TRBD1 (5 bases). In germline, CDR1 is SGHAT, CDR2 FQNNGV. Trimming took off 1 base at V and 0 bases at J, with 9 bases between the two ends. This CDR3 spans 15 amino acids. In nucleotides, the CDR3 is TGTGCCAGCAGCTTAGTTGGGGCCATGAACACTGAAGCTTTCTTT. Its translation: CASSLVGAMNTEAFF.

The chain carries TRBV25-1 and TRBJ2-2, with 11 bases identical to TRBD1. Germline trimming cut 7 bases from V and 6 bases from J; bases unmatched to any gene: 7. CDR1 MGHDK and CDR2 SYGVNS come from the germline V gene. This CDR3 has 15 amino acids. In DNA, the CDR3 is TGTGCCAGCACCTGGACAGGGGGCGAAGCCGGGGAGCTGTTTTTT. Translation: CASTWTGGEAGELFF.

The V call is TRBV6-6, the J call TRBJ1-2, with 9 bases fitting TRBD1. With V trimmed by 7 bases and J by 7 bases, 13 bases remained unmatched. From germline, CDR1 is MNHNY and CDR2 SVGAGI (reference sequence). This CDR3 spans 15 amino acids. The CDR3 sequence is CASTLSGQGRCGYTF. In DNA form, the CDR3 reads TGTGCCAGCACCTTATCGGGACAGGGCAGGTGTGGCTACACCTTC.

In its sample, this clone was seen a few times. V is TRBV15 and J is TRBJ2-1; 7 positions agree with TRBD2. This CDR3 contains 15 residues. CDR1 and CDR2 from the germline V gene are LNHNV and YYDKDF (reference sequence). Germline trimming cut 1 base from V and 12 bases from J; bases unmatched to any gene: 12. The CDR3 DNA follows: TGTGCCACCAGCAGAGCTCGAGCGGGGCCTGGAGGGCAGTTCTTC. It translates to CATSRARAGPGGQFF.

The V call is TRBV6-6, the J call TRBJ2-7; D not resolved. Germline loops: CDR1 MNHNY, CDR2 SVGAGI (reference sequence). The CDR3 consists of 13 residues. Deletions cut 2 bases from V and 2 bases from J, with 7 bases between. The CDR3 spells CASSYRETYEQYF. CDR3 coding DNA: TGTGCCAGCAGTTACCGTGAGACCTACGAGCAGTACTTC.

The chain uses TRBV5-1 and TRBJ2-1; 9 bases map to TRBD1. The length of the CDR3 is 15 residues. CDR1 SGHRS and CDR2 YFSETQ come from the germline V gene. Trimming removed 4 bases from V and 8 bases from J; junction bases left unmatched: 10. For the CDR3, the DNA is TGCGCCAGCAGCCCGGGACAGGGCTCTGTGGATGAGCAGTTCTTC. It translates to CASSPGQGSVDEQFF.

This clone appeared a few times. The chain carries TRBV4-3 and TRBJ1-2, with D unclear. Looked up from germline, CDR1 is LGHNA and CDR2 is YSLEER. The V end was cut by 0 bases, the J end by 5 bases, with 10 bases between. CDR3 length equals 14 residues. This chain's CDR3 is CASSQDTTYYGYTF. The CDR3 DNA sequence: TGCGCCAGCAGCCAAGATACAACGTATTATGGCTACACCTTC.

The chain carries TRBV4-2 and TRBJ1-4; 11 nucleotides agree with TRBD1. V was pared by 3 bases and J by 1 base, with 13 bases of the junction left unmatched. CDR3 length: 20 amino acids. The V gene's germline CDR1 is LGHNA and CDR2 YNFKEQ. CDR3 in amino acids: CASSHQLGQGAKETNEKLFF. The CDR3 DNA is TGTGCCAGCAGCCATCAACTTGGACAGGGGGCGAAGGAAACTAATGAAAAACTGTTTTTT.

The V gene is TRBV28, the J gene TRBJ1-2; the D is unclear. The CDR3 loop spans 14 amino acids. Germline CDR1 is MDHEN and CDR2 is SYDVKM. The V and J ends lost 10 bases and 6 bases respectively, with 21 bases between them. CDR3 bases: TGTGCCACTCTTACACCCAGGCAGCCTCATGGCTACACCTTC. Its translation is CATLTPRQPHGYTF.

J is TRBJ1-5 and V is TRBV15; D may be TRBD1 (5 bases). This CDR3 has 14 residues. V gave up 0 bases and J gave up 12 bases, with 15 bases separating them. Germline values: CDR1 LNHNV, CDR2 YYDKDF (reference sequence). The CDR3 coding sequence is TGTGCCACCAGCAGAGATTTCACCCCGGGGGACCAGCATTTT. Amino acid sequence: CATSRDFTPGDQHF.

The V gene is TRBV7-8, the J gene TRBJ1-1; no firm D call. CDR3 length: 13 amino acids. The V and J ends lost 4 bases and 7 bases respectively, with 13 bases between them. The germline CDR1 and CDR2 sequences are SGHVS and FQNEAQ. Written as DNA, the CDR3 is TGTGCCAGCAGCTACCGGCAGACTGGTGAAGCTTTCTTT. Its protein product is CASSYRQTGEAFF.

The chain is built from TRBV4-2 and TRBJ2-7; D may be TRBD2 (5 bases). Per germline, CDR1 LGHNA and CDR2 YNFKEQ. The germline V and J ends were trimmed by 2 bases and 4 bases, with 15 bases remaining between them. The CDR3 loop spans 15 amino acids. CDR3 in amino acids: CASSQLGPTRYEQYF. The DNA for the CDR3 is TGTGCCAGCAGCCAATTGGGTCCAACTAGGTACGAGCAGTACTTC.

V gene TRBV7-2 combines with J gene TRBJ2-5, with TRBD1 matching over 11 bases. Germline V CDR1 and CDR2: SGHTA, FQGNSA. Losses at the gene ends were 1 base for V and 2 bases for J; bases not matched to a gene: 3. The CDR3 sequence is 16 residues long. The chain's CDR3 is CASSLEGTGGQETQYF. The CDR3 DNA sequence: TGTGCCAGCAGCTTAGAGGGGACAGGGGGACAAGAGACCCAGTACTTC.

The chain links TRBV19 to TRBJ2-1, with D perhaps matching TRBD2 (6 bases). Germline V CDR1 and CDR2: LNHDA, SQIVND (reference sequence). V gave up 5 bases and J gave up 4 bases, with 15 bases separating them. This CDR3 region has 15 residues. The CDR3 DNA sequence: TGTGCCAGTAGTGCCATCGGGACTCCTTACAATGAGCAGTTCTTC. Translation gives CASSAIGTPYNEQFF.

The chain joins TRBV2 to TRBJ2-3; the D is unclear. Between the trimmed V and J ends, which lost 2 bases and 0 bases, there was a span of 6 bases. CDR1 and CDR2 from the germline V gene are SNHLY and FYNNEI. The CDR3 is 14 amino acids. Written as DNA, the CDR3 is TGTGCCAGCAGTGAACTTCTTAGCACAGATACGCAGTATTTT. Translating it yields CASSELLSTDTQYF.